This T cell receptor (beta chain) emerged from a study of OX40 agonist ivuxolimab in advanced cancers. For context, the study as a whole: The costimulatory receptor OX40 (CD134) was targeted by ivuxolimab, a fully human IgG2 agonistic monoclonal antibody. Intravenous ivuxolimab was administered to patients every 2 weeks at six dose levels: 0.01, 0.1, 0.3, 1.5, 3 and 10 mg/kg. Of the 50 to 55 patients in dose escalation, around 19 had hepatocellular carcinoma, roughly 15 had melanoma, 9 had renal cell carcinoma and 9 had head and neck cancer. The dose-escalation cohort was approximately 83% male with a mean age of roughly 62 years, ranging from roughly 23 to 90. Patients were allowed to have had prior anti-PD-1, anti-PD-L1 or anti-CTLA-4 therapy, and 40% of the dose-escalation patients had previously received checkpoint inhibitors. Three dose-escalation patients achieved partial responses, one with hepatocellular carcinoma and two with cutaneous melanoma. Peripheral TCRbeta sequencing aimed to test whether ivuxolimab altered TCR sequence diversity and caused clonal T-cell expansion. The paper describes the monotherapy dose-escalation part (N = 52 patients) of the phase I trial of ivuxolimab. What the authors observed across the whole study: On average, CD8+ T cells showed more expanded clones than CD4+ T cells after ivuxolimab. Low levels of normalized T-cell clonal expansion were also shown by some nonresponding patients. Clonal expansion of both CD4+ and CD8+ blood T cells was observed from baseline to week 6 at doses 0.1 to 3.0 mg/kg. Antigen specificity was not determined for the clonally expanded peripheral T cells. Partial responders in the 0.1-3.0 mg/kg groups had among the lowest normalized peripheral clonal expansion, especially among CD8+ T cells.

The germline V gene sets CDR1 to MNHNS and CDR2 to SASEGT. Including cysteine and phenylalanine, the CDR3 has 15 amino acids. Just the 45-base CDR3 DNA is kept, in frame starting at base 1. Trimming accounts for 5 bases at V and 0 bases at J, while the number of junction bases matched to no gene is 6. For sequencing of the TCRbeta CDR3 region, genomic DNA was extracted from the sorted cells. The immunoSEQ Assay was used for sequencing of TCRbeta CDR3 regions. This is the immuneACCESS table as TCRdb keeps it, with only in-frame sequences that have V and J called. A part of the clones is gone; compared with another copy, unresolved V genes explain less than half, and the rest is unexplained. The sample includes more than 65,000 clones, with 90% to 95% observed a single time. The ten largest clones take up around 14% of the sample. Patients with autoimmune disease history or receiving systemic immunosuppression were excluded from the trial. Peripheral blood for TCR sequencing was drawn from every dose cohort at baseline, at cycle 4 day 1 and at cycle 7 day 1. Samples were obtained from an open-label, multicenter, first-in-human phase I dose-escalation trial of ivuxolimab. The trial enrolled adults with locally advanced or metastatic head and neck squamous cell, hepatocellular, melanoma or renal cell carcinoma. CD4+ and CD8+ T cells were sorted separately from peripheral blood before TCR sequencing.

To note about this clone: Which antigen it targets is not known. Base qualities are not at hand, and no much larger clone is one base apart.

The clonotype originates from an adult with an advanced solid tumor such as melanoma, head and neck, liver or kidney cancer. The V and J segments used are TRBV6-1 and TRBJ1-2; 7 nucleotides in the junction match TRBD1. The sample consisted of CD4+ or CD8+ T cells sorted from blood, taken in a trial of the OX40 agonist ivuxolimab. The CDR3: CASSLWTGTNYGYTF. The sequence in DNA is TGTGCCAGCAGTTTATGGACAGGAACTAACTATGGCTACACCTTC.